The clone carrying this T cell receptor (beta chain) appeared a few times. What it recognizes is unknown. With 4 bases clipped from V and 2 bases from J, the junction kept 4 bases outside the gene matches. This CDR3 comprises 16 residues. The data were taken from a study of T cells after yellow fever vaccination. Study-level points and caveats: A weaker but faster secondary response was observed, peaking on day 5 versus 15. CD4 and CD8 compartments shared a small share of clonotypes, likely from convergent recombination.

TCR cDNA, made by 5'RACE template switching, carried an added universal primer site and UMIs. TCRdb processed the 5' RACE reads anew with MiXCR; each CDR3 protein has one entry. The top ten hold around 1.1% of the sample, which has 200,000 to 300,000 distinct CDR3 sequences, over 6.5% seen once. The clonotype was recovered from a man younger than 40 who received the YFV17D yellow fever vaccine. Sequencing used CD4+ T cells sorted from PBMCs, obtained on the day of the yellow fever booster vaccination. This rearrangement joins TRBV12-3 or TRBV12-4 to TRBJ2-1; TRBD1 agrees at 11 bases. CDR3 bases: TGTGCCAGCAGTTCCCGGGACAGGGGGACCTACAATGAGCAGTTCTTC. Translating gives CASSSRDRGTYNEQFF.